The T cell receptor beta chain under discussion was sequenced for a study of shared clonotypes between healthy human individuals. Study background: Researchers drew samples from two women and a few men aged 18 to 49.

As for this clone: Its antigen is still unknown.

The CDR3 runs to 16 residues. Trimming took off 4 bases at V and 1 base at J, with 16 bases between the two ends. Germline CDR1 reads SGDLS; CDR2 reads YYNGEE. Here immunoSEQ multiplex PCR was the method, and the copy in TCRdb shows in-frame clones only, minus some. The top ten hold 1% to 1.3% of the sample, which has over 2 million clones, about 95% seen once. Notes on the study in general: Donors were few, which limited the genetic and exposure-history diversity represented.

CD45RO-negative, CCR7-selected cells formed the naive CD8 fraction, which excluded terminally differentiated effector memory CD45RA+ cells. Recent vaccinations or acute infections were absent in the healthy HIV-negative adult donors. The sample taken for sequencing was naive CD8+ T cells sorted from blood. The chain couples TRBV9 to TRBJ2-3; unclear D gene. The sequence was collected from a young man in good health. The CDR3 loop is CASSTEGLPGTDTQYF. CDR3 nucleotide sequence: TGTGCCAGCAGCACTGAAGGGTTGCCGGGCACAGATACGCAGTATTTT.